The sequence of this T cell receptor (beta chain) was determined in a study of blood T cells in healthy people across ages. Study-wide context: Template-switching capture recovered about one barcoded beta molecule per two T cells.

A second roughly 6 to 11 cycle PCR used barcoded and J-beta primers. MiXCR, applied by TCRdb to the 5' RACE reads, yields one record per CDR3 protein. The sample shows around 1.5 million distinct CDR3 sequences, roughly 40% of them seen only once. Study-wide results and limits: There were more naive CD4+ cells and higher diversity in long-lived donors than in aged donors. Unknown CMV status may confound age-related changes in expanded clones.

As to this clonotype: As yet, its antigen is unknown. Germline is not matched at one junction end, which may reflect a read error.

This sequence originates from a woman younger than 35 in good health. The material sequenced was blood.

This CDR3 reads CAGSQDRAGGSTDTQYF. The CDR3 DNA sequence: TGTGCCGGCAGCCAAGATCGTGCGGGGGGCAGCACAGATACGCAGTATTTT. This chain uses TRBV4-2 with TRBJ2-3; 8 nucleotides match TRBD2. The CDR3 contains 17 residues. The germline V gene encodes CDR1 LGHNA and CDR2 YNFKEQ.